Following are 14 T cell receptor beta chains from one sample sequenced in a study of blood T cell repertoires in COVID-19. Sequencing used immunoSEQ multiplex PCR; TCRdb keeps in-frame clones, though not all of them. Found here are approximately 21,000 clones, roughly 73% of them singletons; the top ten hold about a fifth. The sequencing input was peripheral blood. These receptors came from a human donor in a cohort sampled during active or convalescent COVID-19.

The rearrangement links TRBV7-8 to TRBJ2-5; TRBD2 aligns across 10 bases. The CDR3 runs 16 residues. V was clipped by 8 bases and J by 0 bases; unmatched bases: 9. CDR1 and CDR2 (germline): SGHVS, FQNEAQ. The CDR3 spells CASSLTSGTNQETQYF. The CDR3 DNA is TGTGCCAGCTCGCTAACTAGCGGGACCAACCAAGAGACCCAGTACTTC.

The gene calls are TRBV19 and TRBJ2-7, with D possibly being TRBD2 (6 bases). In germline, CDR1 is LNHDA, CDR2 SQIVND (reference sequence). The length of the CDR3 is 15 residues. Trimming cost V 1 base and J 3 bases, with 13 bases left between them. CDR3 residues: CASSIALDGSYEQYF. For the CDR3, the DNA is TGTGCCAGTAGTATAGCTTTGGACGGGAGCTACGAGCAGTACTTC.

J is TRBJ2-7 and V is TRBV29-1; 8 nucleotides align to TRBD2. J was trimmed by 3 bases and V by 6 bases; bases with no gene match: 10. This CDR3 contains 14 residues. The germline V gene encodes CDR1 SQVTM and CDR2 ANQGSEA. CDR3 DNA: TGCAGCGTACAGGGAGCCAGCGGGGGCTACGAGCAGTACTTC. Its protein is CSVQGASGGYEQYF.

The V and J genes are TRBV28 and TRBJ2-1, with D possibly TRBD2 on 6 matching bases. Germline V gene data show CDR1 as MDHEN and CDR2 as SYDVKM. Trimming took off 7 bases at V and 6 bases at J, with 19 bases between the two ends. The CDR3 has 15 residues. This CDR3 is CASTLGGIGGNEQFF. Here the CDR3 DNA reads TGTGCCAGCACCTTGGGCGGGATAGGAGGCAATGAGCAGTTCTTC.

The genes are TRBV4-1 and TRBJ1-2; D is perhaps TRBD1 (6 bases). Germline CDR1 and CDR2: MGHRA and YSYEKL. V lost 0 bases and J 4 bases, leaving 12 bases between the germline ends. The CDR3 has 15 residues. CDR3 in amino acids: CASSQDRARGYGYTF. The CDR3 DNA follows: TGCGCCAGCAGCCAAGATCGGGCCAGGGGCTATGGCTACACCTTC.

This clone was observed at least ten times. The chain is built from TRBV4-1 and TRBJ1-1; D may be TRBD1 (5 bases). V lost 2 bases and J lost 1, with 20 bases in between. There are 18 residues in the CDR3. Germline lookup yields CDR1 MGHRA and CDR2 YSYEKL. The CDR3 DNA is TGCGCCAGCAGCCAAACAATCCTGGGGGGAGATTCGAACACTGAAGCTTTCTTT. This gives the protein CASSQTILGGDSNTEAFF.

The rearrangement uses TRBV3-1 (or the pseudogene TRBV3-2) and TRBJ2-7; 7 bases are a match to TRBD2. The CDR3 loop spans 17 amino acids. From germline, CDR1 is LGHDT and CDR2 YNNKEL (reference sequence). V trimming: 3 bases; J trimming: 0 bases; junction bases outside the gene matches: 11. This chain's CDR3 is CASSQVFVRESSYEQYF. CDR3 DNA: TGTGCCAGCAGCCAGGTATTTGTGCGGGAGAGCTCCTACGAGCAGTACTTC.

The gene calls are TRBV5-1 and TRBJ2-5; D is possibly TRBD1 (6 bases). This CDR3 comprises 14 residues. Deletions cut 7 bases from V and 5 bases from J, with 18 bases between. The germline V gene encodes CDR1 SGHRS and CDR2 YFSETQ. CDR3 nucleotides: TGCGCCAGCGCCAGGGGAACCATCTCGGAGACCCAGTACTTC. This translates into CASARGTISETQYF. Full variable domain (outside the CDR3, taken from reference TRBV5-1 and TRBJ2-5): KAGVTQTPRYLIKTRGQQVTLSCSPISGHRSVSWYQQTPGQGLQFLFEYFSETQRNKGNFPGRFSGRQFSNSRSEMNVSTLELGDSALYLCASARGTISETQYFGPGTRLLVL.

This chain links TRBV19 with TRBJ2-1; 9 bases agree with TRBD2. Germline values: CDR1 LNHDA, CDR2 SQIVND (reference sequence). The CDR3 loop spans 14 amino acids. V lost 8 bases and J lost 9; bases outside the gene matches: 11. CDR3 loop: CASRGASGAGEQFF. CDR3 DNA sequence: TGTGCCAGTCGTGGGGCTAGCGGGGCCGGTGAGCAGTTCTTC.

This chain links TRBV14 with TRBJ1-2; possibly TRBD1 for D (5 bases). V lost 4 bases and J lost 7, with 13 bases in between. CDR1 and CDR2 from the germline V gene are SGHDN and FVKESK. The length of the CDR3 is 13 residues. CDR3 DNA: TGTGCCAGCAGCCCGTACCTCAGGGTTGGCTACACCTTC. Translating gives CASSPYLRVGYTF.

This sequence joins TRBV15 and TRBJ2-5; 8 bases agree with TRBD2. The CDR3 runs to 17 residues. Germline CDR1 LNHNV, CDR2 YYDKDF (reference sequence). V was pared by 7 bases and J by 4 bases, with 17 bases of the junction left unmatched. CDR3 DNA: TGTGCCACCACCCGTGGGGTAGCGGGACCCGCATCAGAGACCCAGTACTTC. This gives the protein CATTRGVAGPASETQYF.

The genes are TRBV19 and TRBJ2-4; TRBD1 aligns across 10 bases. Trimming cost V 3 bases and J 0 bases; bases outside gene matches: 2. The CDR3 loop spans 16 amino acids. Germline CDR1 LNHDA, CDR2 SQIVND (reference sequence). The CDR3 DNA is TGTGCCAGTAGTATCGACAGGGGGCAAGCCAAAAACATTCAGTACTTC. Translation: CASSIDRGQAKNIQYF.

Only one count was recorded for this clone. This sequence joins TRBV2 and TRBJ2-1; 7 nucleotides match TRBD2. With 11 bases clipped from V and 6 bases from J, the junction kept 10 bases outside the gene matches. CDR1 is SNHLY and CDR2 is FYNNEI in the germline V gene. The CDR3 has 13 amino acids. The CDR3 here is CASGLAGLNEQFF. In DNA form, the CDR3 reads TGTGCCTCGGGGTTAGCGGGCCTCAATGAGCAGTTCTTC.

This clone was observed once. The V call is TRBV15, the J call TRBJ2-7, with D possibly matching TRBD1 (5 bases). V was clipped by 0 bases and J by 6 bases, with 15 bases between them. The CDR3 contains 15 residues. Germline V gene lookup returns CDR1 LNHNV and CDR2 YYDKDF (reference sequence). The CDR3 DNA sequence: TGTGCCACCAGCAGAGATTTCTCAGGGATGAGCGAGCAGTACGTC. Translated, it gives CATSRDFSGMSEQYV.